These 30 T cell receptor beta chains share one sample of origin, sequenced in a study of glioma-infiltrating T cells after dendritic cell vaccination. TCRdb's copy holds only in-frame clones and misses some; the assay was immunoSEQ multiplex PCR. Of some 100,000 clones listed, 75% to 85% were seen once; the top ten hold over 5%. This specimen was blood, taken before dendritic cell vaccination. All receptors derive from a human donor with glioblastoma.

Written as DNA, the CDR3 is TGTGCCAGCAGTTCGGACAGGGCTGGCTATGGCTACACCTTC. Translated, it gives CASSSDRAGYGYTF. The V and J genes are TRBV2 and TRBJ1-2, with 8 nucleotides matching TRBD1. Unmatched junction bases numbered 6, after V lost 5 bases and J lost 4 bases. There are 14 residues in the CDR3. The V gene's germline CDR1 is SNHLY and CDR2 FYNNEI.

This clone was counted a few times. V usage is TRBV13 and J usage is TRBJ2-3; D unresolved. The CDR3 is 13 amino acids. CDR1 and CDR2 from the germline V gene are PRHDT and FYEKMQ (reference sequence). The V end was cut by 6 bases, the J end by 1 base, with 8 bases between. CDR3 DNA sequence: TGTGCCAGCAGAACATACCGCACAGATACGCAGTATTTT. Translation: CASRTYRTDTQYF.

V is TRBV10-1 and J is TRBJ2-7; TRBD1 might be the D (6 bases). Trimming took off 6 bases at V and 6 bases at J, with 9 bases between the two ends. The CDR3 length is 11 residues. CDR1 WNHNN and CDR2 SYGVQD come from the germline V gene (reference sequence). The CDR3 sequence: CASSLGGEQYF. The CDR3 nucleotides are TGCGCCAGCAGCCTAGGGGGCGAGCAGTACTTC.

This clone was observed a handful of times. The rearrangement joins TRBV5-1 to TRBJ2-7; 9 bases are shared with TRBD2. The germline CDR1 and CDR2 sequences are SGHRS and YFSETQ. The CDR3 is made up of 15 amino acids. V dropped 4 bases and J dropped 5; count of bases not matched to a gene: 10. The CDR3 sequence: CASSPGLAFTHEQYF. The CDR3, as DNA: TGCGCCAGCAGCCCAGGACTAGCGTTCACGCACGAGCAGTACTTC.

The chain joins TRBV19 to TRBJ2-1; D is possibly TRBD2 (6 bases). Germline V gives CDR1 LNHDA, CDR2 SQIVND (reference sequence). V was shortened by 4 bases and J by 10 bases, with 23 bases between the two germline ends. The CDR3 spans 16 residues. CDR3 amino acids: CASSTGTALNLGEQFF. The CDR3, as DNA: TGTGCCAGTAGTACGGGGACTGCTTTAAATTTAGGGGAGCAGTTCTTC.

J is TRBJ2-1 and V is TRBV27, with TRBD2 matching 15 bases. The CDR3 is made up of 19 amino acids. The germline V gene has CDR1 MNHEY and CDR2 SMNVEV (reference sequence). The V segment lost 2 bases and the J segment 0 bases; nucleotides outside the gene matches: 5. CDR3 region: CASSLRGLAGGFSYNEQFF. The DNA of the CDR3 is TGTGCCAGCAGTTTAAGGGGACTAGCGGGGGGTTTCTCCTACAATGAGCAGTTCTTC.

In DNA, the CDR3 is TGCGCCAGCCGGGACATCTACGAGCAGTACTTC. This codes for CASRDIYEQYF. V is TRBV10-2 and J is TRBJ2-7, with D perhaps TRBD1 (6 bases). V dropped 8 bases and J dropped 3 bases, with 8 bases sitting between them. This CDR3 contains 11 residues. Germline V gene data show CDR1 as WSHSY and CDR2 as SAAADI.

This rearrangement joins TRBV1 to TRBJ2-7; the table's D call, TRBD2, has no DNA check behind it. TRBV1 is a pseudogene. The CDR3 contains 11 residues. The CDR3, as DNA: TGCACCAGCAGCCAACTCTACGAGCAGTACTTC. This gives the protein CTSSQLYEQYF.

The V call is TRBV15, the J call TRBJ1-1; D is perhaps TRBD1 (5 bases). CDR1 is LNHNV and CDR2 is YYDKDF in the germline V gene (reference sequence). CDR3 length: 14 amino acids. Trimming took off 2 bases at V and 6 bases at J, with 13 bases between the two ends. CDR3 nucleotide sequence: TGTGCCACCAGCAGACCTGCAGGGTCATCTGAAGCTTTCTTT. Translating it yields CATSRPAGSSEAFF.

The chain is built from TRBV30 and TRBJ2-3; TRBD2 matches at 7 bases. Germline V gene sequence: CDR1 GTSNPN, CDR2 SVGIG (reference sequence). With V trimmed by 8 bases and J by 11 bases, 7 bases remained unmatched. The CDR3 is 10 amino acids. The CDR3 sequence: CAGGAGEQYF. The CDR3 region has the DNA TGTGCCGGAGGGGCGGGAGAGCAGTATTTT.

This chain joins TRBV5-1 and TRBJ2-2; 9 bases align to TRBD1. This CDR3 spans 16 amino acids. Germline trimming cut 1 base from V and 4 bases from J; bases unmatched to any gene: 5. Germline CDR1 and CDR2: SGHRS and YFSETQ. CDR3 residues: CASSLLGTGTTGELFF. CDR3 coding DNA: TGCGCCAGCAGCTTGCTGGGGACAGGGACCACCGGGGAGCTGTTTTTT.

This chain joins TRBV5-1 and TRBJ2-6; 8 nucleotides align to TRBD2. Germline loops: CDR1 SGHRS, CDR2 YFSETQ. After removal of 3 bases from V and 2 bases from J, the junction contained 1 base not matched to a gene. The CDR3 extends over 15 amino acids. CDR3 region: CASSSGGAGANVLTF. CDR3 DNA sequence: TGCGCCAGCAGCTCCGGGGGGGCTGGGGCCAACGTCCTGACTTTC.

V usage is TRBV11-2 and J usage is TRBJ2-7, with 11 positions matching TRBD2. This CDR3 spans 15 amino acids. CDR1 is SGHAT and CDR2 is FQNNGV in the germline V gene. V gave up 3 bases and J gave up 7 bases; unmatched junction bases: 8. The CDR3 DNA follows: TGTGCCAGCAGCTTTACTAGCGGGGGACCGAGGGAGCAGTACTTC. It translates to CASSFTSGGPREQYF.

The gene calls are TRBV4-2 and TRBJ2-7; 9 nucleotides agree with TRBD2. Losses at the gene ends were 0 bases for V and 2 bases for J; bases not matched to a gene: 2. The V gene's germline CDR1 is LGHNA and CDR2 YNFKEQ. The CDR3 contains 15 residues. CDR3 protein: CASSQERGGPYEQYF. The DNA of the CDR3 is TGTGCCAGCAGCCAAGAGCGGGGGGGCCCCTACGAGCAGTACTTC.

The chain is built from TRBV27 and TRBJ1-3; D gene uncertain. Germline V gene data show CDR1 as MNHEY and CDR2 as SMNVEV (reference sequence). This CDR3 is 15 amino acids long. Trimming removed 4 bases from V and 0 bases from J, with 10 bases in between. The CDR3 loop is CASSWWADSGNTIYF. The CDR3 DNA reads as TGTGCCAGCAGTTGGTGGGCAGACTCTGGAAACACCATATATTTT.

This sequence joins TRBV27 and TRBJ1-5, with 10 bases fitting TRBD1. J was trimmed by 6 bases and V by 5 bases; bases with no gene match: 13. CDR1 MNHEY and CDR2 SMNVEV come from the germline V gene (reference sequence). This CDR3 has 17 amino acids. CDR3 sequence (DNA): TGTGCCAGCAGTCAGGGCCTAGCGACAGGGGGCTTTCAGCCCCAGCATTTT. It specifies CASSQGLATGGFQPQHF.

The V call is TRBV9, the J call TRBJ1-3; TRBD1 aligns across 7 bases. The germline V gene encodes CDR1 SGDLS and CDR2 YYNGEE. CDR3 length: 16 amino acids. Germline trimming cut 3 bases from V and 2 bases from J; bases unmatched to any gene: 8. The CDR3 loop reads CASSGRQGPPGNTIYF. For the CDR3, the DNA is TGTGCCAGCAGCGGGAGACAGGGTCCCCCTGGAAACACCATATATTTT.

This sequence joins TRBV10-3 and TRBJ1-1; TRBD1 agrees at 7 bases. Germline CDR1 ENHRY, CDR2 SYGVKD. CDR3 size: 14 residues. V shed 0 bases, J shed 7 bases, and the junction held 5 bases outside the gene matches. For the CDR3, the DNA is TGTGCCATCAGTGAGTCCCGGGACAGTGGTGAAGCTTTCTTT. Amino acid sequence: CAISESRDSGEAFF.

The gene calls are TRBV9 and TRBJ1-2, with D perhaps TRBD1 (5 bases). Germline-derived CDR1 and CDR2 are SGDLS and YYNGEE. CDR3 length equals 13 residues. Trimming removed 1 base from V and 6 bases from J, with 10 bases in between. CDR3 region: CASSVQGTDGYTF. CDR3 coding DNA: TGTGCCAGCAGCGTACAGGGTACCGATGGCTACACCTTC.

The rearrangement joins TRBV2 to TRBJ2-1; the D is unclear. The CDR3 has 15 amino acids. CDR1 and CDR2 (germline): SNHLY, FYNNEI. Trimming stripped 5 bases from V and 5 bases from J, with 16 bases between. CDR3 in DNA: TGTGCCAGCAGTCCTTTGCCGCGGCCTAACAATGAGCAGTTCTTC. Its protein is CASSPLPRPNNEQFF. Complete variable domain (other parts from reference TRBV2 and TRBJ2-1): EPEVTQTPSHQVTQMGQEVILRCVPISNHLYFYWYRQILGQKVEFLVSFYNNEISEKSEIFDDQFSVERPDGSNFTLKIRSTKLEDSAMYFCASSPLPRPNNEQFFGPGTRLTVL.

The rearrangement links TRBV10-3 to TRBJ1-5; no reliable D call. V dropped 0 bases and J dropped 5 bases, with 5 bases sitting between them. This CDR3 contains 13 residues. CDR1 and CDR2 from the germline V gene are ENHRY and SYGVKD. CDR3 nucleotide sequence: TGTGCCATCAGTGAGTCGAGGGATCAGCCCCAGCATTTT. Its translation is CAISESRDQPQHF.

This clone occurred a few times. V usage is TRBV6-5 and J usage is TRBJ1-2; a possible D gene is TRBD1 (5 bases). The length of the CDR3 is 13 residues. With 5 bases removed from V and 8 bases from J, the gap between germline ends came to 15 bases. Germline-derived CDR1 and CDR2 are MNHEY and SVGAGI. CDR3 sequence: CASSASGTAGYTF. In nucleotides, the CDR3 is TGTGCCAGCAGTGCGTCAGGGACTGCAGGCTACACCTTC.

This sequence joins TRBV5-6 and TRBJ2-4; no clear D. V gave up 4 bases and J gave up 6 bases, with 11 bases separating them. Germline values: CDR1 SGHDT, CDR2 YYEEEE. The CDR3 totals 13 residues. The CDR3 reads CASSEVGPNIQYF. The CDR3 DNA sequence: TGTGCCAGCAGCGAGGTGGGTCCAAACATTCAGTACTTC.

The rearrangement uses TRBV5-1 and TRBJ1-6; 11 bases align to TRBD1. Losses at the gene ends were 4 bases for V and 0 bases for J; bases not matched to a gene: 9. This CDR3 has 19 residues. Germline assignment: CDR1 SGHRS and CDR2 YFSETQ. The CDR3 loop is CASSQNPGTGGSYNSPLHF. CDR3 sequence (DNA): TGCGCCAGCAGCCAGAATCCCGGGACAGGGGGCTCCTATAATTCACCCCTCCACTTT.

The rearrangement links TRBV5-1 to TRBJ1-4; tentatively, D is TRBD1 (5 bases). Germline V gene lookup returns CDR1 SGHRS and CDR2 YFSETQ. Trimming stripped 4 bases from V and 3 bases from J, with 10 bases between. This CDR3 has 14 amino acids. CDR3 coding DNA: TGCGCCAGCAGCGCGGGGGGATCTAATGAAAAACTGTTTTTT. It specifies CASSAGGSNEKLFF. Drawing the rest from reference TRBV5-1 and TRBJ1-4, the complete variable domain is KAGVTQTPRYLIKTRGQQVTLSCSPISGHRSVSWYQQTPGQGLQFLFEYFSETQRNKGNFPGRFSGRQFSNSRSEMNVSTLELGDSALYLCASSAGGSNEKLFFGSGTQLSVL.

The chain employs TRBV28 and TRBJ1-5; D unresolved. CDR1 and CDR2 from the germline V gene are MDHEN and SYDVKM. The CDR3 totals 12 residues. The V and J ends lost 3 bases and 5 bases respectively, with 5 bases between them. CDR3 region: CASSFGYQPQHF. Here the CDR3 DNA reads TGTGCCAGCAGTTTCGGGTATCAGCCCCAGCATTTT. Filled out from reference TRBV28 and TRBJ1-5, the complete variable domain reads DVKVTQSSRYLVKRTGEKVFLECVQDMDHENMFWYRQDPGLGLRLIYFSYDVKMKEKGDIPEGYSVSREKKERFSLILESASTNQTSMYLCASSFGYQPQHFGDGTRLSIL.

This clone was observed once. The CDR3 reads CAWDRPLGLLDSPLHF. The CDR3 DNA follows: TGTGCCTGGGACCGTCCTCTGGGGCTATTGGATTCACCCCTCCACTTT. This chain joins TRBV30 and TRBJ1-6, with D tentatively TRBD1 (5 bases). V lost 5 bases, J lost 8 bases, and 22 bases lay in between. CDR1 GTSNPN and CDR2 SVGIG come from the germline V gene (reference sequence). The CDR3 consists of 16 residues.

In this sample, this clone turned up once. The rearrangement links TRBV28 to TRBJ2-1, with TRBD2 as a possible D gene (6 bases). V shed 3 bases and J shed 10 bases, with 10 bases lying between them. Germline V lookup: CDR1 MDHEN, CDR2 SYDVKM. The CDR3 is 12 residues long. CDR3 sequence reads: CASSFMRGEQFF. The CDR3 coding sequence is TGTGCCAGCAGTTTTATGCGGGGCGAGCAGTTCTTC. Drawing the rest from reference TRBV28 and TRBJ2-1, the complete variable domain is DVKVTQSSRYLVKRTGEKVFLECVQDMDHENMFWYRQDPGLGLRLIYFSYDVKMKEKGDIPEGYSVSREKKERFSLILESASTNQTSMYLCASSFMRGEQFFGPGTRLTVL.

The CDR3 nucleotides read TGCGCCAGCAGCGGGGGGACAGTTTTTCAAACTGAAGCTTTCTTT. This sequence encodes CASSGGTVFQTEAFF. The chain has TRBV5-1 and TRBJ1-1; 7 nucleotides line up with TRBD1. This CDR3 has 15 amino acids. J lost 5 bases, V lost 4 bases, and 11 bases had no gene match. CDR1 is SGHRS, CDR2 YFSETQ, per germline.

This rearrangement joins TRBV7-8 to TRBJ2-7; D possibly corresponds to TRBD2 (6 bases). Germline CDR1 is SGHVS and CDR2 is FQNEAQ. The CDR3 length is 18 residues. Trimming shortened V by 3 bases and J by 0 bases, and 21 bases separated the two germline ends. The CDR3 here is CASSFGGIAASSSYEQYF. The DNA of the CDR3 is TGTGCCAGCAGCTTCGGCGGCATAGCGGCGTCAAGCTCCTACGAGCAGTACTTC.